This T cell receptor (beta chain) was sequenced in a study of cytomegalovirus exposure and HLA in healthy donors. Study context: Of the donors genotyped, several hundred in all, around 76% fell in the Caucasian-associated ancestry cluster.

Whole-study results and caveats: In the analysis, some V segments, TRBV6-2 and TRBV6-3 included, were excluded as indistinguishable.

As to this clone: Its antigen is not identified.

A multiplex PCR was run with 60 Vbeta primers and 13 Jbeta primers. Sequencing was performed with immunoSEQ multiplex PCR; in TCRdb, only in-frame clones are kept and a portion is missing. The table records 90,000 to 140,000 clones, roughly 80% of them present only once. CDR1 and CDR2 from the germline V gene are LGHNT and FRNRAP. The V and J ends lost 5 bases and 2 bases respectively, with 20 bases between them. This CDR3 comprises 17 residues. The chain has TRBV12-5 and TRBJ2-3, with D possibly TRBD2 on 6 matching bases. The receptor was isolated from a woman aged 40 to 49 in good health and CMV-seropositive. Sample: PBMCs. The CDR3 here is CASGPPLAEGATDTQYF. The CDR3, as DNA: TGTGCTAGTGGTCCGCCCTTAGCGGAAGGAGCCACAGATACGCAGTATTTT. Full variable domain (missing parts from reference TRBV12-5 and TRBJ2-3): DARVTQTPRHKVTEMGQEVTMRCQPILGHNTVFWYRQTMMQGLELLAYFRNRAPLDDSGMPKDRFSAEMPDATLATLKIQPSEPRDSAVYFCASGPPLAEGATDTQYFGPGTRLTVL.